The sample holds a few counts of the clone carrying this T cell receptor (beta chain). Its antigen is not identified. TCRdb recomputed calls from the 5' RACE reads with MiXCR, one row per CDR3 protein. The repertoire holds more than 1.5 million distinct CDR3 sequences, with about 32% as singletons. Only healthy Caucasians were enrolled as donors. The sample comes from a study of identical twins. Study-level findings and limits: When twins shared out-of-frame alpha sequences, those sequences had excess low generation probability. Fewer insertions characterized abundant cord blood beta clonotypes, whereas memory repertoires showed none.

The V and J ends lost 10 bases and 5 bases, in that order; junction bases with no gene match: 12. The CDR3 extends over 15 amino acids. Germline assignment: CDR1 MNHEY and CDR2 SMNVEV (reference sequence). The chain carries TRBV27 and TRBJ2-5; 11 bases align to TRBD2. Sequenced material: cord blood. This clonotype originated in a newborn girl in good health. The CDR3 DNA sequence: TGTGCCACCAGAAGATTAGCGGGAGGGTACGAGACCCAGTACTTC. Translating it yields CATRRLAGGYETQYF.